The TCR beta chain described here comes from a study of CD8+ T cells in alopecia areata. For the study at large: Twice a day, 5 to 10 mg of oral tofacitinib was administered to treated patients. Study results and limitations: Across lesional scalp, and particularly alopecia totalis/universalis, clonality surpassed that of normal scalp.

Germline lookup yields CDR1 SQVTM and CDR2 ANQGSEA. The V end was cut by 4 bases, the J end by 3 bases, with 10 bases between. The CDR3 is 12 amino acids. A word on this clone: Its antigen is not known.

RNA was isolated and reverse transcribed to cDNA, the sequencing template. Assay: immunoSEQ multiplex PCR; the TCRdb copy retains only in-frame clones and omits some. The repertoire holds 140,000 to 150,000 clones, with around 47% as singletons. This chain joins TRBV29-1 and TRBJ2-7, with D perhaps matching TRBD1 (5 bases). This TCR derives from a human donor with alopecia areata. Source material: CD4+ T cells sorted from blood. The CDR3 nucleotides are TGCAGCGTTGTGGGGCGAAACTACGAGCAGTACTTC. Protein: CSVVGRNYEQYF.